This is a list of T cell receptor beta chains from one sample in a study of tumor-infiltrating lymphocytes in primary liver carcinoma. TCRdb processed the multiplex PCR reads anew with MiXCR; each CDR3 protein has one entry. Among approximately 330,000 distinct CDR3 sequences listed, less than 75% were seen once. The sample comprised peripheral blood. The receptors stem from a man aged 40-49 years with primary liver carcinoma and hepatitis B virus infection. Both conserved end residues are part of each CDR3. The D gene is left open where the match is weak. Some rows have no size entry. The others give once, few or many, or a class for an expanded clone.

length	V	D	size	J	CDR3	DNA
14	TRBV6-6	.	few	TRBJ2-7	CASSKTGTSYEQYF	TGTGCCAGCAGTAAGACCGGGACCTCCTACGAGCAGTACTTC
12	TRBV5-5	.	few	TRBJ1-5	CASSSDSQPQHF	TGTGCCAGCAGCTCTGACAGTCAGCCCCAGCATTTT
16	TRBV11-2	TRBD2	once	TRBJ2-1	CASSSVAGCYGNEQFF	TGTGCCAGCAGCTCCGTAGCGGGATGTTATGGCAACGAACAGTTCTTC
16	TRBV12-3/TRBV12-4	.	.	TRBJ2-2	CASTPTRDKGAGELFF	TGTGCCAGCACCCCCACGCGGGACAAGGGAGCCGGGGAGCTGTTTTTT
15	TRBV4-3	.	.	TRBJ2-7	CASSQVIGPVYELYF	TGCGCCAGCAGCCAAGTCATTGGGCCTGTCTACGAGCTGTACTTC
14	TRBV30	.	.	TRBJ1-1	CVWSVLASGVGAFF	TGTGTCTGGAGTGTACTGGCTTCCGGGGTTGGTGCTTTCTTT
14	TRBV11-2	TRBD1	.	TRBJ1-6	CASSQQGIYSPLHF	TGTGCCAGCAGCCAACAGGGGATTTATTCACCCCTACACTTT
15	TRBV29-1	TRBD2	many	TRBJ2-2	CSVTAGGRYTGELFF	TGCAGCGTTACGGCTGGCGGGAGATATACCGGGGAGCTGTTTTTT
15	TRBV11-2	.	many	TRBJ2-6	CASSPQGSGANVLTF	TGTGCCAGCAGTCCGCAGGGATCTGGGGCCAACGTCCTGACTTTC
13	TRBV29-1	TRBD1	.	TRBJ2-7	CSVELGDSYEQYF	TGCAGCGTTGAACTGGGGGACAGTTACGAGCAGTACTTC
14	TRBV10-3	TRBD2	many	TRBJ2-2	CATREDTNTGELFF	TGTGCCACCCGGGAGGACACGAACACCGGGGAGCTGTTTTTT
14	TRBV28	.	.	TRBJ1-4	CASSLPRTNEKLFF	TGTGCCAGCAGTTTACCGCGCACTAATGAAAAACTGTTTTTT
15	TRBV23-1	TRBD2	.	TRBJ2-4	CASSQVGGIENIQYF	TGCGCCAGCAGTCAAGTGGGAGGGATCGAAAACATTCAGTACTTC
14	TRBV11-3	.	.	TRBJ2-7	CASSFGRNSYEQYF	TGTGCCAGCAGCTTTGGGCGAAACTCCTACGAGCAGTACTTC
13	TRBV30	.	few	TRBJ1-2	CACQREGSYGYTF	TGTGCCTGCCAGAGAGAGGGGAGCTATGGCTACACCTTC
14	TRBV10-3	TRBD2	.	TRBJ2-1	CAISDSGTNLEKFF	TGTGCCATCAGTGATTCCGGGACTAATCTTGAGAAGTTCTTC
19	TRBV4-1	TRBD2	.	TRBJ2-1	CASSQAEGLADSSYNEQFF	TGCGCCAGCAGCCAAGCAGAGGGCCTAGCGGACTCCTCCTACAATGAGCAGTTCTTC
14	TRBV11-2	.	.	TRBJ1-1	CASSRGREGTEAFF	TGTGCCTCCTCCCGGGGAAGGGAAGGAACTGAAGCCTTCTTT
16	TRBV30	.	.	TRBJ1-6	CAWSPDHISYNSPIHF	TGTGCCTGGAGTCCGGATCACATTTCTTATAATTCACCCATCCACTTT
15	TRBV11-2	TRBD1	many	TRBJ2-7	CASRYDRGHGYEQYF	TGTGCCAGCAGGTACGACAGGGGGCATGGATACGAGCAGTACTTC
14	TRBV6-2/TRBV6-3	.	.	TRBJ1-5	CASSLWDVGQSQHF	TGTGCCAGCAGTTTGTGGGACGTAGGACAGTCCCAGCATTTT